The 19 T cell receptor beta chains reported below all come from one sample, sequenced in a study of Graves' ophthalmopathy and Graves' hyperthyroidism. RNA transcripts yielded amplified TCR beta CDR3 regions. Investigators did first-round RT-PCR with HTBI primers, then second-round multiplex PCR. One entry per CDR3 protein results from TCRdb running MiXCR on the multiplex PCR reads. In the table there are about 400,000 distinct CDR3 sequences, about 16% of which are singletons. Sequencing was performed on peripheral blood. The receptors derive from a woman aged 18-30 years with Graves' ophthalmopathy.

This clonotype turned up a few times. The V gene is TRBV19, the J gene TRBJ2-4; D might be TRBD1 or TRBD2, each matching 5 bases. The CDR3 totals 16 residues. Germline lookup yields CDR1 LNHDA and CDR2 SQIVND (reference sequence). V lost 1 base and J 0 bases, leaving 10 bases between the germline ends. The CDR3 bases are TGTGCCAGTAGTATAGGGGGGATCATAGCCAAAAACATTCAGTACTTC. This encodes CASSIGGIIAKNIQYF.

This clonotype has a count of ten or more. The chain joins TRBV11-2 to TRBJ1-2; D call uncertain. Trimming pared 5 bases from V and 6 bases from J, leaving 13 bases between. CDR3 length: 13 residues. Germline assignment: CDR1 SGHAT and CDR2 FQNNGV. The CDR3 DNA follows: TGTGCCAGCAGCCCTTCCCCACAGAATGGCTACACCTTC. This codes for CASSPSPQNGYTF.

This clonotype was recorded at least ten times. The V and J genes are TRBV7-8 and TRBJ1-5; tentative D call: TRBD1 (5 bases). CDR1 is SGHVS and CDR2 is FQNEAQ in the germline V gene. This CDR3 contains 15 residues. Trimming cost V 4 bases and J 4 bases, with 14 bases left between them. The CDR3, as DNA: TGTGCCAGCAGCTCTGCAGGGATTCGTAATCAGCCCCAGCATTTT. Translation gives CASSSAGIRNQPQHF.

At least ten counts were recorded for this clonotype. Here the CDR3 reads CASRRTGRDNQPQHF. In nucleotides, the CDR3 is TGTGCCAGCAGAAGGACAGGGAGGGACAATCAGCCCCAGCATTTT. This chain joins TRBV6-2 or TRBV6-3 and TRBJ1-5; 8 nucleotides line up with TRBD1. This CDR3 region has 15 residues. V trimming: 6 bases; J trimming: 3 bases; junction bases outside the gene matches: 7. CDR1 and CDR2 from the germline V gene are MNHEY and SVGEGT.

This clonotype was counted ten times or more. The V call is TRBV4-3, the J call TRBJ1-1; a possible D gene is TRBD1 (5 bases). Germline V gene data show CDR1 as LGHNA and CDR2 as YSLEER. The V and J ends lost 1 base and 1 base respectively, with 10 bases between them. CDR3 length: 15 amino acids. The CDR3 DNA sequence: TGCGCCAGCAGCCAAGCGGCAGGGAAGAACACTGAAGCTTTCTTT. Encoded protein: CASSQAAGKNTEAFF.

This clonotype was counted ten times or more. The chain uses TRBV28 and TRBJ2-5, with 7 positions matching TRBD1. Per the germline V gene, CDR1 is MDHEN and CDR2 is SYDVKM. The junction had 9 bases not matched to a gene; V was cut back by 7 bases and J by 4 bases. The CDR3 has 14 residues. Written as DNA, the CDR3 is TGTGCCAGCAAAACTGACAGGGATGCAGAGACCCAGTACTTC. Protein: CASKTDRDAETQYF.

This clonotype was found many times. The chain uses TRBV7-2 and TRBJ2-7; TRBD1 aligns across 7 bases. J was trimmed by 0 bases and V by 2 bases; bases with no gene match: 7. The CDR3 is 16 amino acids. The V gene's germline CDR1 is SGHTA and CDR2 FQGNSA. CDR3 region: CASSLQPDRASYEQYF. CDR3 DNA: TGTGCCAGCAGCTTACAACCAGACAGGGCCTCCTACGAGCAGTACTTC.

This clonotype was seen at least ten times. CDR3: CASSKSSKPYEQYF. The CDR3 bases are TGTGCCAGCTCAAAATCCTCCAAGCCCTACGAGCAGTACTTC. V is TRBV18 and J is TRBJ2-7, with no clear D. This CDR3 is 14 amino acids long. Trimming left V 5 bases short and J 2 bases short, with 13 bases between. CDR1 and CDR2 from the germline V gene are KGHSH and LQKENI. The full variable domain, its missing parts supplied by reference TRBV18 and TRBJ2-7, is NAGVMQNPRHLVRRRGQEARLRCSPMKGHSHVYWYRQLPEEGLKFMVYLQKENIIDESGMPKERFSAEFPKEGPSILRIQQVVRGDSAAYFCASSKSSKPYEQYFGPGTRLTVT.

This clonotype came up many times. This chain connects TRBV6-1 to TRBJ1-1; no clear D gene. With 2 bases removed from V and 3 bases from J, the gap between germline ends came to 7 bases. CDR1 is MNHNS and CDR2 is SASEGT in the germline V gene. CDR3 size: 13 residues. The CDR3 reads CASSEPRYTEAFF. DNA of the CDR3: TGTGCCAGCAGTGAACCCCGGTACACTGAAGCTTTCTTT.

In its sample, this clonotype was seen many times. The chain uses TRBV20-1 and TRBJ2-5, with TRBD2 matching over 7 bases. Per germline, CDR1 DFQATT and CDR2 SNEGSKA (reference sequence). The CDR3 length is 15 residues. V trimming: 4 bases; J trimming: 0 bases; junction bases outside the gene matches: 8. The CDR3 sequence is CSATQPSGDQETQYF. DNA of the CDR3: TGCAGTGCTACCCAGCCCAGCGGGGACCAAGAGACCCAGTACTTC.

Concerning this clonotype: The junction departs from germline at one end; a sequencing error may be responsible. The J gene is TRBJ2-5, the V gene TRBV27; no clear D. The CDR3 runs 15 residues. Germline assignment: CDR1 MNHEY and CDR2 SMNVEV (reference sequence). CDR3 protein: CASGLSLGAVETQYF. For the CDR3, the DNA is TGTGCCAGCGGTTTATCGTTAGGAGCCGTAGAGACCCAGTACTTC.

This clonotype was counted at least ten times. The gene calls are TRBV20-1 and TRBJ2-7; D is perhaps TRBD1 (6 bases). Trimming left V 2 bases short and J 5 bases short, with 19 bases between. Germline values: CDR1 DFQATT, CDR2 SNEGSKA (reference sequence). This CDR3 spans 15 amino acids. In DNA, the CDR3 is TGCAGTGCTAGAAACAGGGCCACGTCTGGCCACGAGCAGTACTTC. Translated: CSARNRATSGHEQYF.

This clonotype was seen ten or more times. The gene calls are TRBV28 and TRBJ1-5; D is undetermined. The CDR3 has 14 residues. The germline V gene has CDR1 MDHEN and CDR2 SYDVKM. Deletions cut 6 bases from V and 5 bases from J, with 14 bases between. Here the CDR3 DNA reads TGTGCCAGCAGCCCCAGTAGGGCGGATCAGCCCCAGCATTTT. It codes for CASSPSRADQPQHF. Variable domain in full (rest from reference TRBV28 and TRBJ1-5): DVKVTQSSRYLVKRTGEKVFLECVQDMDHENMFWYRQDPGLGLRLIYFSYDVKMKEKGDIPEGYSVSREKKERFSLILESASTNQTSMYLCASSPSRADQPQHFGDGTRLSIL.

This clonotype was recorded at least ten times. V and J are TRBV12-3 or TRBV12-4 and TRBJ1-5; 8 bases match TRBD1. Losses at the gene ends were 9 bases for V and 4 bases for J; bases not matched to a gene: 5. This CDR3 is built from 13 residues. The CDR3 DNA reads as TGTGCCAGGAGGACAGGGCCTAATCAGCCCCAGCATTTT. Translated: CARRTGPNQPQHF.

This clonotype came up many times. This chain's CDR3 is CSAPRLAGGPVYEQYF. The CDR3 DNA is TGCAGTGCTCCCCGACTAGCGGGAGGGCCGGTCTACGAGCAGTACTTC. This chain uses TRBV20-1 with TRBJ2-7; the match to TRBD2 covers 14 bases. V shed 5 bases and J 3 bases; nucleotides not matched to a gene: 9. CDR1 DFQATT and CDR2 SNEGSKA come from the germline V gene (reference sequence). The CDR3 spans 16 residues.

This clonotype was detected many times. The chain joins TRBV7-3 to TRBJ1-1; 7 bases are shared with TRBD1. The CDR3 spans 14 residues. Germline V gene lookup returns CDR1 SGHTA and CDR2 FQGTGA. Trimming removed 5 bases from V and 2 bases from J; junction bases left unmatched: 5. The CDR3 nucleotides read TGTGCCAGCAGCACAGGGGTACCTAACACTGAAGCTTTCTTT. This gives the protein CASSTGVPNTEAFF. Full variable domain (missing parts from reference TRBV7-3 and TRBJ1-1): GAGVSQTPSNKVTEKGKYVELRCDPISGHTALYWYRQSLGQGPEFLIYFQGTGAADDSGLPNDRFFAVRPEGSVSTLKIQRTERGDSAVYLCASSTGVPNTEAFFGQGTRLTVV.

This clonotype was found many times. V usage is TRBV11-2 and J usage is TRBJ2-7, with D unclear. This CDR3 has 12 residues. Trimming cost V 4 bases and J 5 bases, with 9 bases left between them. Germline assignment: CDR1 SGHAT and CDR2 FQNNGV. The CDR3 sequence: CASSSPTNEQYF. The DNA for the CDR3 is TGTGCCAGCAGCTCCCCTACCAACGAGCAGTACTTC.

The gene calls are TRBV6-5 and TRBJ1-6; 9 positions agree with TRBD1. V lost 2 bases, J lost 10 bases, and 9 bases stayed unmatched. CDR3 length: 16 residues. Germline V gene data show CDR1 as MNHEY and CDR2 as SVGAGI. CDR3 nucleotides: TGTGCCAGCAGTTACGGAGGGACAGGGTTGGGGTCACCCCTCCACTTT. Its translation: CASSYGGTGLGSPLHF.

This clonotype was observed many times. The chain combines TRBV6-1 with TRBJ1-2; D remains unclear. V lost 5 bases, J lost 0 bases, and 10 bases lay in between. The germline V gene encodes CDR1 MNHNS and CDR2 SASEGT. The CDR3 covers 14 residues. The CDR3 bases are TGTGCCAGCAGTACCCTCGTTGCTAACTATGGCTACACCTTC. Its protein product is CASSTLVANYGYTF.